This paragraph reports one TCR beta chain. The antigen is unknown. The data are from a study of cytomegalovirus exposure and HLA in healthy donors. Overall study results and limits: Despite most TCR sequences being rare, some public TCRs occurred in many donors. Cytomegalovirus status was reportedly diagnosed by the classifier with high sensitivity and specificity.

CDR3 length equals 17 residues. Trimming removed 5 bases at V and 6 bases at J, with 23 bases between. CDR1 and CDR2 (germline): SGHVS, FNYEAQ. Assay: immunoSEQ multiplex PCR; the TCRdb copy retains only in-frame clones and omits some. Of approximately 120,000 clones in the sample, roughly 86% were seen once. The J gene is TRBJ2-1, the V gene TRBV7-6; D perhaps matches TRBD1 (5 bases). This receptor was taken from a woman in her late teens or twenties in good health and CMV-seronegative. Specimen: PBMCs. CDR3 coding DNA: TGTGCCAGCAGCCCAGGACCAGACAGACCCCTTGGCAATGAGCAGTTCTTC. Residues: CASSPGPDRPLGNEQFF.